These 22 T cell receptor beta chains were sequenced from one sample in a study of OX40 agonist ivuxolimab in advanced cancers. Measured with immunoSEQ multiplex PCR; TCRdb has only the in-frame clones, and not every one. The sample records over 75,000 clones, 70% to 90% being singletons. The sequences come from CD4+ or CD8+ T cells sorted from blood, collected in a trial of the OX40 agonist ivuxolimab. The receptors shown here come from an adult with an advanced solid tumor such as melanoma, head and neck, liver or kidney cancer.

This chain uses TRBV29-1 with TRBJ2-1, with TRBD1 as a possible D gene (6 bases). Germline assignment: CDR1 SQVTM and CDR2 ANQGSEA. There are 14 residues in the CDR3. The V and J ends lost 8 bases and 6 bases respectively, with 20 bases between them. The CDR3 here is CSSLRDIQVNEQFF. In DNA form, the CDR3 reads TGCAGCTCCCTCCGGGACATCCAGGTCAATGAGCAGTTCTTC.

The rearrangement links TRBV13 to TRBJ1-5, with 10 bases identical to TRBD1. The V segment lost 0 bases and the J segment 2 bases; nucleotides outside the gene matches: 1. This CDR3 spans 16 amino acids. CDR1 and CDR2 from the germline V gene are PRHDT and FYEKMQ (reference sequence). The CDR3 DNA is TGTGCCAGCAGCTTAGGGACAGGGGGCGGCAATCAGCCCCAGCATTTT. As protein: CASSLGTGGGNQPQHF. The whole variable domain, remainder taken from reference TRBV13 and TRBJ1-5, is AAGVIQSPRHLIKEKRETATLKCYPIPRHDTVYWYQQGPGQDPQFLISFYEKMQSDKGSIPDRFSAQQFSDYHSELNMSSLELGDSALYFCASSLGTGGGNQPQHFGDGTRLSIL.

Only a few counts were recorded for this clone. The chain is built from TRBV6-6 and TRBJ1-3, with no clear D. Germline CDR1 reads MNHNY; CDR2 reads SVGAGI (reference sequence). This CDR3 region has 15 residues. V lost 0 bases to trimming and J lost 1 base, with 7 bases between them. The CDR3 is CASSYSGSSGNTIYF. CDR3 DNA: TGTGCCAGCAGTTACTCGGGGTCTTCTGGAAACACCATATATTTT.

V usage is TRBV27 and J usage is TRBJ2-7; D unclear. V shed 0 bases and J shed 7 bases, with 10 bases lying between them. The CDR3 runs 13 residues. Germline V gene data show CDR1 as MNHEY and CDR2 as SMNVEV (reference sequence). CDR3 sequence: CASSLSGSVEQYV. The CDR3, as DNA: TGTGCCAGCAGTTTATCTGGCTCTGTAGAGCAGTACGTC.

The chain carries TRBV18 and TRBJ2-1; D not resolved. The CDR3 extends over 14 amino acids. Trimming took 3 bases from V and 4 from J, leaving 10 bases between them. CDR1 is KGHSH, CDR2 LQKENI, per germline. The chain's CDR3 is CASSPIGRYNEQFF. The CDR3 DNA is TGTGCCAGCTCACCTATCGGCCGATACAATGAGCAGTTCTTC.

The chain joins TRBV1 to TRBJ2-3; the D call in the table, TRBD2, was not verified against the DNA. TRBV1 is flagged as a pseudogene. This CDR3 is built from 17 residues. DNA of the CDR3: TGCACCAGCAGCCTCGATAGCGGGATCGCGGGCACAGATACGCAGTATTTT. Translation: CTSSLDSGIAGTDTQYF.

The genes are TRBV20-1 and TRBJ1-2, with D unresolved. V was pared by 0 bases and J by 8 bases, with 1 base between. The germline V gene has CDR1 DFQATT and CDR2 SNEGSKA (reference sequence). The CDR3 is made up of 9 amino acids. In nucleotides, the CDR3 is TGCAGTGCTAGAGAGGGCTACACCTTC. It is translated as CSAREGYTF.

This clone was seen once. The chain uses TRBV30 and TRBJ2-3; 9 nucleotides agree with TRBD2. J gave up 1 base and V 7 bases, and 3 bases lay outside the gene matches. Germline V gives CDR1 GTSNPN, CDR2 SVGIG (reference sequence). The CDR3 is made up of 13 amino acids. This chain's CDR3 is CALIAGGTDTQYF. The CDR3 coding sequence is TGTGCCTTAATAGCGGGAGGCACAGATACGCAGTATTTT.

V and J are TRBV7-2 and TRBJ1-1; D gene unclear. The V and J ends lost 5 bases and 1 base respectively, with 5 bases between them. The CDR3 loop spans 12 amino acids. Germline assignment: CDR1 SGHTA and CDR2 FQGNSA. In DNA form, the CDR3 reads TGTGCCAGCAGCGCCTCGAACACTGAAGCTTTCTTT. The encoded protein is CASSASNTEAFF.

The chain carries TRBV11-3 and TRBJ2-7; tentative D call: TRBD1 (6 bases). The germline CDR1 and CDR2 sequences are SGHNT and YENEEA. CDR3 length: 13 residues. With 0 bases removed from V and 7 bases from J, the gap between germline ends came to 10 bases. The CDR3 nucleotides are TGTGCCAGCAGCTTAGATAATAGGGGGGAGCAGTACTTC. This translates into CASSLDNRGEQYF.

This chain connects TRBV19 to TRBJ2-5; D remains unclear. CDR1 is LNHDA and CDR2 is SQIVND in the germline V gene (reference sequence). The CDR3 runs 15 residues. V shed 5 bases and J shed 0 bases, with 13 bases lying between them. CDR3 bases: TGTGCCAGTAGTCTCCGGACGGGTTACCAAGAGACCCAGTACTTC. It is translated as CASSLRTGYQETQYF. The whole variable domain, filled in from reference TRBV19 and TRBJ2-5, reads DGGITQSPKYLFRKEGQNVTLSCEQNLNHDAMYWYRQDPGQGLRLIYYSQIVNDFQKGDIAEGYSVSREKKESFPLTVTSAQKNPTAFYLCASSLRTGYQETQYFGPGTRLLVL.

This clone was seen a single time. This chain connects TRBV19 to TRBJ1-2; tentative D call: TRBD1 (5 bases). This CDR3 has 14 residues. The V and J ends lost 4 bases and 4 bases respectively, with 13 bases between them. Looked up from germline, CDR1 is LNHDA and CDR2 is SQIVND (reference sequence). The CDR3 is CASSKSLTVYGYTF. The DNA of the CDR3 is TGTGCCAGTAGTAAGAGTTTGACAGTCTATGGCTACACCTTC.

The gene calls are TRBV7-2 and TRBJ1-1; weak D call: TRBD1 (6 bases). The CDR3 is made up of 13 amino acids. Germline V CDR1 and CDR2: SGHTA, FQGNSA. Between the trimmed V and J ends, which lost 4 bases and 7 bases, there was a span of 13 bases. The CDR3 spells CASSSIQGGEAFF. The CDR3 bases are TGTGCCAGCAGCTCAATACAGGGTGGTGAAGCTTTCTTT.

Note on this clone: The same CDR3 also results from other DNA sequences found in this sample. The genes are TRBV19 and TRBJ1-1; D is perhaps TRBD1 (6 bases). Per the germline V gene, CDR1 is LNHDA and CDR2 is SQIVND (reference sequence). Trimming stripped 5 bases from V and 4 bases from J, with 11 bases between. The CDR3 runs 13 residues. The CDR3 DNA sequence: TGTGCCAGTAGTTCACAGGGTGGCACTGAAGCTTTCTTT. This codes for CASSSQGGTEAFF. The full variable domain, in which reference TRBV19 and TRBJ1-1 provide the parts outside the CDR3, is DGGITQSPKYLFRKEGQNVTLSCEQNLNHDAMYWYRQDPGQGLRLIYYSQIVNDFQKGDIAEGYSVSREKKESFPLTVTSAQKNPTAFYLCASSSQGGTEAFFGQGTRLTVV.

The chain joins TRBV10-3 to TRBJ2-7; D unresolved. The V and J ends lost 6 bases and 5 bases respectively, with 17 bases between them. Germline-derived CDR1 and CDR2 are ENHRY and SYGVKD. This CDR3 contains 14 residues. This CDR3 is CAISLGNELNEQYF. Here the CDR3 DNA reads TGTGCCATCAGCCTTGGCAATGAGCTCAACGAGCAGTACTTC.

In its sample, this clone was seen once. The CDR3 region is CASSQGGAGEKLFF. The DNA for the CDR3 is TGTGCCAGCAGCCAAGGCGGGGCAGGGGAAAAACTGTTTTTT. V is TRBV14 and J is TRBJ1-4; D perhaps matches TRBD1 (5 bases). Germline lookup yields CDR1 SGHDN and CDR2 FVKESK. This CDR3 region has 14 residues. The ends were cut back, 1 base at V and 8 bases at J, with 11 bases in the middle.

CDR3 in amino acids: CASSLGGYEAFF. CDR3 DNA sequence: TGTGCCAGCAGCTTAGGGGGGTATGAAGCTTTCTTT. This chain uses TRBV7-9 with TRBJ1-1; D is perhaps TRBD1 (5 bases). Germline assignment: CDR1 SEHNR and CDR2 FQNEAQ (reference sequence). The V and J ends lost 1 base and 7 bases respectively, with 7 bases between them. This CDR3 spans 12 amino acids.

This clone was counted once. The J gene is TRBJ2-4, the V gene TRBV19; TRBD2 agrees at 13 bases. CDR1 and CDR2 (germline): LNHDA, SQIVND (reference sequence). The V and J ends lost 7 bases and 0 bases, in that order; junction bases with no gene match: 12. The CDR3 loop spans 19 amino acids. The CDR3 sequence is CASTTGRLAGGKAKNIQYF. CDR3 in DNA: TGTGCCAGTACCACAGGGAGACTAGCGGGAGGAAAAGCCAAAAACATTCAGTACTTC.

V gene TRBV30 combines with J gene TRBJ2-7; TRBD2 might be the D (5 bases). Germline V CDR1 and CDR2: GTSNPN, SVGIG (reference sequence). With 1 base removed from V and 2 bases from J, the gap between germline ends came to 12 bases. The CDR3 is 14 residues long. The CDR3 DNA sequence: TGTGCCTGGAGTGCCCAAACTAGTGCCTACGAGCAGTACTTC. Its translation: CAWSAQTSAYEQYF.

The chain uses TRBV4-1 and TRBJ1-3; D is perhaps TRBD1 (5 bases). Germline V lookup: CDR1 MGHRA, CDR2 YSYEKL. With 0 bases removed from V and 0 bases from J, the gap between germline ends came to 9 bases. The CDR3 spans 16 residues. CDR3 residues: CASSQEGTSSGNTIYF. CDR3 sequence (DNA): TGCGCCAGCAGCCAAGAGGGGACCTCCTCTGGAAACACCATATATTTT.

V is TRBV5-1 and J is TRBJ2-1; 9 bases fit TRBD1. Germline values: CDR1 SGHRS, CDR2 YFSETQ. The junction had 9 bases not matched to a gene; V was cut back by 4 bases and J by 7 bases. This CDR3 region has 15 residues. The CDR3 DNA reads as TGCGCCAGCAGCCAACCGGGACAGGGTTTTAATGAGCAGTTCTTC. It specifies CASSQPGQGFNEQFF.

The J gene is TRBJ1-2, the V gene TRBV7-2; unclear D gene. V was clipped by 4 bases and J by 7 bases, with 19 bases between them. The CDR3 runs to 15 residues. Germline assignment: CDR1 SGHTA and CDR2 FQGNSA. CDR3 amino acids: CASSSNGVVSAGYTF. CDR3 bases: TGTGCCAGCAGCTCCAACGGGGTTGTCAGCGCTGGCTACACCTTC.